This T cell receptor beta chain is from a study of human T cells and chemical hapten exposure. The wider study: Patch testing was performed with 0.01% DPC on the upper back, with reading at 6 days.

TCRdb independently ran MiXCR on the RACE reads; one entry per CDR3 protein. This sample has tens of thousands of distinct CDR3 sequences, with approximately 10% found just once. Time point indicated: patch test 1, 2 weeks after DPC sensitization. The treatment is: therapeutic diphenylcyclopropenone sensitization with weekly scalp DPC. Every patch test was put on after a blood sample was taken. Extraction of total RNA was performed on unfractionated whole blood. Study conclusions and caveats: The presence of alopecia in the donors means their immune response may differ from healthy people's.

The ends lost 6 bases at V and 5 bases at J; junction bases unmatched: 17. The CDR3 is made up of 18 amino acids. Germline values: CDR1 KGHSH, CDR2 LQKENI. In its sample, this clonotype was seen many times. Its antigen is currently unknown. V usage is TRBV18 and J usage is TRBJ1-1, with 11 bases identical to TRBD1. The specimen was whole blood, collected in connection with sensitization to the hapten diphenylcyclopropenone (DPC). This receptor was taken from a woman aged 55 to 70 with alopecia areata. Some clones in this sample may be carry-over from other donors' samples. The DNA for the CDR3 is TGTGCCAGCTCGCAAGCTGTACAAGGGACAGGGGGGTGGACTGAAGCTTTCTTT. The encoded protein is CASSQAVQGTGGWTEAFF. Variable domain in full (rest from reference TRBV18 and TRBJ1-1): NAGVMQNPRHLVRRRGQEARLRCSPMKGHSHVYWYRQLPEEGLKFMVYLQKENIIDESGMPKERFSAEFPKEGPSILRIQQVVRGDSAAYFCASSQAVQGTGGWTEAFFGQGTRLTVV.